Listed below are T cell receptor beta chains from one sample, sequenced in a study of cytomegalovirus exposure and HLA in healthy donors. Assay used: immunoSEQ multiplex PCR; TCRdb lists only in-frame clones, some missing. The table has some 170,000 clones, 86% seen once. The source material was PBMCs. Receptor source: a man between 18 and 35 years old in good health and CMV-seropositive. CDR3s include the opening cysteine and the closing phenylalanine or tryptophan. Each record gives: clone size, V gene, J gene, D gene, CDR3 protein, CDR3 DNA. D genes are given only for firm matches. Rows may omit the clone size; those that give it use once, few, many or a size class.

abundance: once; v_gene: TRBV2; j_gene: TRBJ1-1; d_gene: .; CDR3aa: CASSSSKGGYTEAFF; CDR3nt: TGTGCCAGCAGTTCCTCTAAAGGGGGATACACTGAAGCTTTCTTT
abundance: .; v_gene: TRBV2; j_gene: TRBJ1-2; d_gene: .; CDR3aa: CASRIRASGEYGYTF; CDR3nt: TGTGCCAGCAGGATTCGGGCCAGCGGGGAATATGGCTACACCTTC
abundance: .; v_gene: TRBV19; j_gene: TRBJ2-5; d_gene: .; CDR3aa: CASSIGAGQYQETQYF; CDR3nt: TGTGCCAGTAGTATTGGGGCCGGACAGTACCAAGAGACCCAGTACTTC
abundance: .; v_gene: TRBV9; j_gene: TRBJ2-7; d_gene: TRBD2; CDR3aa: CASSGGLAGDYEQYF; CDR3nt: TGTGCCAGCAGCGGTGGACTAGCGGGGGACTACGAGCAGTACTTC
abundance: .; v_gene: TRBV5-4; j_gene: TRBJ1-1; d_gene: TRBD1; CDR3aa: CASSLVRGTGRMNTEAFF; CDR3nt: TGTGCCAGCAGCTTGGTTCGCGGGACAGGTCGCATGAACACTGAAGCTTTCTTT
abundance: .; v_gene: TRBV19; j_gene: TRBJ2-3; d_gene: .; CDR3aa: CASSIQATDTQYF; CDR3nt: TGTGCCAGTAGTATCCAGGCCACAGATACGCAGTATTTT
abundance: .; v_gene: TRBV4-1; j_gene: TRBJ1-5; d_gene: .; CDR3aa: CASSQESGYQPQHF; CDR3nt: TGCGCCAGCAGCCAAGAAAGTGGCTATCAGCCCCAGCATTTT
abundance: .; v_gene: TRBV4-1; j_gene: TRBJ1-1; d_gene: TRBD1; CDR3aa: CASSPDRGNTEAFF; CDR3nt: TGCGCCAGCAGCCCCGACAGGGGGAACACTGAAGCTTTCTTT
abundance: .; v_gene: TRBV7-9; j_gene: TRBJ2-7; d_gene: TRBD1; CDR3aa: CASSLSQGAQWQYF; CDR3nt: TGTGCCAGCAGCTTATCGCAGGGGGCGCAGTGGCAGTACTTC
abundance: few; v_gene: TRBV28; j_gene: TRBJ2-5; d_gene: .; CDR3aa: CASTPSAGTETQYF; CDR3nt: TGTGCCAGCACTCCATCAGCGGGCACCGAGACCCAGTACTTC
abundance: .; v_gene: TRBV6-4; j_gene: TRBJ2-5; d_gene: .; CDR3aa: CASTGAQGLYQETQYF; CDR3nt: TGTGCCAGCACCGGAGCCCAGGGCCTGTACCAAGAGACCCAGTACTTC
abundance: .; v_gene: TRBV27; j_gene: TRBJ2-3; d_gene: TRBD1; CDR3aa: CASSYSPTGEYTQYF; CDR3nt: TGTGCCAGCAGTTACTCCCCCACAGGGGAATATACGCAGTATTTT
abundance: .; v_gene: TRBV9; j_gene: TRBJ1-5; d_gene: .; CDR3aa: CASSVGSRGQPQHF; CDR3nt: TGTGCCAGCAGCGTAGGGAGCAGGGGTCAGCCCCAGCATTTT
abundance: once; v_gene: TRBV28; j_gene: TRBJ1-2; d_gene: .; CDR3aa: CASSLISRGSNYGYTF; CDR3nt: TGTGCCAGCAGTTTAATCTCAAGGGGGAGTAACTATGGCTACACCTTC
abundance: .; v_gene: TRBV7-2; j_gene: TRBJ2-1; d_gene: .; CDR3aa: CASSLVWAPEQFF; CDR3nt: TGTGCCAGCAGCTTAGTATGGGCTCCTGAGCAGTTCTTC
abundance: .; v_gene: TRBV5-1; j_gene: TRBJ2-6; d_gene: .; CDR3aa: CASSLGRAGANVLTF; CDR3nt: TGCGCCAGCAGCTTGGGCAGGGCTGGGGCCAACGTCCTGACTTTC
abundance: .; v_gene: TRBV30; j_gene: TRBJ1-2; d_gene: .; CDR3aa: CAWSGLYEGYTF; CDR3nt: TGTGCCTGGAGTGGACTGTACGAGGGCTACACCTTC
abundance: .; v_gene: TRBV12-5; j_gene: TRBJ1-5; d_gene: .; CDR3aa: CASGLVLGTTSNQPQHF; CDR3nt: TGTGCTAGTGGTTTGGTACTAGGCACCACTAGCAATCAGCCCCAGCATTTT
abundance: .; v_gene: TRBV15; j_gene: TRBJ1-4; d_gene: .; CDR3aa: CATSYSDRTGNEKLFF; CDR3nt: TGTGCCACCAGCTACTCCGACAGGACGGGTAATGAAAAACTGTTTTTT
abundance: .; v_gene: TRBV4-2; j_gene: TRBJ2-1; d_gene: .; CDR3aa: CASSQVVPGQIFLDSYNEQFF; CDR3nt: TGTGCCAGCAGCCAAGTAGTGCCCGGACAGATATTCCTAGATTCCTACAATGAGCAGTTCTTC
abundance: few; v_gene: TRBV7-9; j_gene: TRBJ1-6; d_gene: .; CDR3aa: CASSLGAVDNSPLHF; CDR3nt: TGTGCCAGCAGCTTAGGTGCGGTAGATAATTCACCCCTCCACTTT
abundance: .; v_gene: TRBV11-3; j_gene: TRBJ1-3; d_gene: .; CDR3aa: CASSLKEASSGNTIYF; CDR3nt: TGTGCCAGCAGCTTAAAAGAGGCGAGCTCTGGAAACACCATATATTTT
abundance: .; v_gene: TRBV6-5; j_gene: TRBJ1-6; d_gene: .; CDR3aa: CASSFRRDYNSPLHF; CDR3nt: TGTGCCAGCAGTTTTCGCAGGGACTATAATTCACCCCTCCACTTT
abundance: .; v_gene: TRBV19; j_gene: TRBJ1-2; d_gene: .; CDR3aa: CASSTPGFSYGYTF; CDR3nt: TGTGCCAGTAGTACACCGGGTTTCAGCTATGGCTACACCTTC
abundance: once; v_gene: TRBV27; j_gene: TRBJ2-1; d_gene: TRBD2; CDR3aa: CASREPAGGEQFF; CDR3nt: TGTGCCAGCCGGGAACCAGCGGGAGGTGAGCAGTTCTTC
abundance: .; v_gene: TRBV4-3; j_gene: TRBJ1-1; d_gene: TRBD1; CDR3aa: CASSQGRGRGTEAFF; CDR3nt: TGCGCCAGCAGCCAAGGTAGGGGCAGGGGGACTGAAGCTTTCTTT
abundance: .; v_gene: TRBV27; j_gene: TRBJ1-2; d_gene: .; CDR3aa: CASRLTVNYGYTF; CDR3nt: TGTGCCAGCAGATTGACAGTTAACTATGGCTACACCTTC
abundance: .; v_gene: TRBV5-6; j_gene: TRBJ1-3; d_gene: .; CDR3aa: CASSSSTGISGNTIYF; CDR3nt: TGTGCCAGCAGCAGCTCGACGGGGATCTCTGGAAACACCATATATTTT
abundance: .; v_gene: TRBV9; j_gene: TRBJ2-3; d_gene: .; CDR3aa: CASSAALGGSTDTQYF; CDR3nt: TGTGCCAGCAGCGCAGCTCTTGGCGGAAGCACAGATACGCAGTATTTT
abundance: .; v_gene: TRBV2; j_gene: TRBJ2-2; d_gene: .; CDR3aa: CASSVEGANTGELFF; CDR3nt: TGTGCCAGCAGTGTTGAGGGGGCGAACACCGGGGAGCTGTTTTTT
abundance: .; v_gene: TRBV6-6; j_gene: TRBJ2-7; d_gene: .; CDR3aa: CASRTGQGYEQYF; CDR3nt: TGTGCCAGCAGAACCGGGCAGGGGTACGAGCAGTACTTC
abundance: .; v_gene: TRBV7-2; j_gene: TRBJ1-5; d_gene: .; CDR3aa: CASSSRDIGNQPQHF; CDR3nt: TGTGCCAGCAGTTCCCGGGACATTGGCAATCAGCCCCAGCATTTT